The rows below give T cell receptor beta chains drawn from one sample of a study of resident and recirculating memory T cells in vitiligo. This table comes from immunoSEQ multiplex PCR, and its TCRdb copy is limited to in-frame clones, with some not included. The repertoire holds 65,000 to 80,000 clones, with about 91% as singletons. The sample was blood. The source of these receptors is a male donor with vitiligo. CDR3s include the opening cysteine and the closing phenylalanine or tryptophan. D genes are given only for firm matches. Some rows mark clone size as missing; the rest say once, few, many or name a class of expanded clone.

CDR3nt: TGTGCCAGCAGCTTAGGGGGGACCTACGAGCAGTACTTC
CDR3aa: CASSLGGTYEQYF
d_gene: .
j_gene: TRBJ2-7
abundance: .
v_gene: TRBV27

CDR3nt: TGCGCCAGCAGCCTTGCCCCTATCAATGAGCAGTTCTTC
CDR3aa: CASSLAPINEQFF
d_gene: .
j_gene: TRBJ2-1
abundance: .
v_gene: TRBV5-1

CDR3nt: TGTGCCAGCAGCGATATACAGGGTGCGTCCTACGAGCAGTACTTC
CDR3aa: CASSDIQGASYEQYF
d_gene: .
j_gene: TRBJ2-7
abundance: .
v_gene: TRBV6-1

CDR3nt: TGTGCCAGCAGTGAAGCGGGACAAAAGGGGGAGACCCAGTACTTC
CDR3aa: CASSEAGQKGETQYF
d_gene: .
j_gene: TRBJ2-5
abundance: .
v_gene: TRBV2

CDR3nt: TGTGCCAGCAGCCGGGACATAAACACCGGGGAGCTGTTTTTT
CDR3aa: CASSRDINTGELFF
d_gene: .
j_gene: TRBJ2-2
abundance: .
v_gene: TRBV7-7

CDR3nt: TGTGCCAGCAGCTTGGATCAGGGGCCGAACACTGAAGCTTTCTTT
CDR3aa: CASSLDQGPNTEAFF
d_gene: .
j_gene: TRBJ1-1
abundance: .
v_gene: TRBV5-8

CDR3nt: TGTGCCAGCAGCCCGGAGGGCATCTACTATGGCTACACCTTC
CDR3aa: CASSPEGIYYGYTF
d_gene: .
j_gene: TRBJ1-2
abundance: .
v_gene: TRBV5-6

CDR3nt: TGTGCCAGCAGTGTCCTCAGGGTTTACGAGCAGTACTTC
CDR3aa: CASSVLRVYEQYF
d_gene: .
j_gene: TRBJ2-7
abundance: .
v_gene: TRBV2

CDR3nt: TGTGCCAGCAGTCTTTATCAGCAGGGGGAGGATGGCTACACCTTC
CDR3aa: CASSLYQQGEDGYTF
d_gene: TRBD1
j_gene: TRBJ1-2
abundance: .
v_gene: TRBV28

CDR3nt: TGTGCCAGCAGCCCACCGGTAGGGGCCACCGGGGAGCTGTTTTTT
CDR3aa: CASSPPVGATGELFF
d_gene: .
j_gene: TRBJ2-2
abundance: .
v_gene: TRBV11-1

CDR3nt: TGTGCCAGCATGATGGAGTATCAGCCCCAGCATTTT
CDR3aa: CASMMEYQPQHF
d_gene: .
j_gene: TRBJ1-5
abundance: .
v_gene: TRBV6-5

CDR3nt: TGTGCCAGCAGCCAAGATCTCAAGGGGTTCGGCCAGCCCCAGCATTTT
CDR3aa: CASSQDLKGFGQPQHF
d_gene: .
j_gene: TRBJ1-5
abundance: .
v_gene: TRBV4-2

CDR3nt: TGTGCCAGCACCAGGGGGCACGGACTAGGGGCTGAAGCTTTCTTT
CDR3aa: CASTRGHGLGAEAFF
d_gene: TRBD1
j_gene: TRBJ1-1
abundance: .
v_gene: TRBV27

CDR3nt: TGCAGTGCTAGGTCCGGGGTTGGCTACACCTTC
CDR3aa: CSARSGVGYTF
d_gene: .
j_gene: TRBJ1-2
abundance: .
v_gene: TRBV20-1

CDR3nt: TGTGCCAGCAGCCCACAGATATCCTACGAGCAGTACTTC
CDR3aa: CASSPQISYEQYF
d_gene: .
j_gene: TRBJ2-7
abundance: .
v_gene: TRBV7-9

CDR3nt: TGTGCCAGCAGTGAACGGGGACAGGGGCCCGGAAGCTCCTACGAGCAGTACTTC
CDR3aa: CASSERGQGPGSSYEQYF
d_gene: TRBD1
j_gene: TRBJ2-7
abundance: .
v_gene: TRBV6-1

CDR3nt: TGTGCCAGCAGTTTAGTCCCCAGGGGCCACTATGGCTACACCTTC
CDR3aa: CASSLVPRGHYGYTF
d_gene: .
j_gene: TRBJ1-2
abundance: .
v_gene: TRBV27

CDR3nt: TGTGCCAGCAGCCTCGGACAGGTGAACACTGAAGCTTTCTTT
CDR3aa: CASSLGQVNTEAFF
d_gene: TRBD1
j_gene: TRBJ1-1
abundance: .
v_gene: TRBV27

CDR3nt: TGCGCCAGCAGCTTTTATAGCGGGAGGGTAAACAATGAGCAGTTCTTC
CDR3aa: CASSFYSGRVNNEQFF
d_gene: TRBD2
j_gene: TRBJ2-1
abundance: .
v_gene: TRBV5-1

CDR3nt: TGTGCCAGCAGCTTGGGGCGGGGTGAGGGGGCGTTTGAGACCCAGTACTTC
CDR3aa: CASSLGRGEGAFETQYF
d_gene: .
j_gene: TRBJ2-5
abundance: .
v_gene: TRBV7-8

CDR3nt: TGTGCCCGGGAGGGAGCAGATGAACAGTACTTC
CDR3aa: CAREGADEQYF
d_gene: TRBD2
j_gene: TRBJ2-7
abundance: once
v_gene: TRBV30

CDR3nt: TGTGCCAGCAGTACGACAGGGGATCAGCCCCAGCATTTT
CDR3aa: CASSTTGDQPQHF
d_gene: TRBD1
j_gene: TRBJ1-5
abundance: once
v_gene: TRBV2

CDR3nt: TGTGCCAGCAGCGCCGGGCTAGCGCTATACAATGAGCAGTTCTTC
CDR3aa: CASSAGLALYNEQFF
d_gene: .
j_gene: TRBJ2-1
abundance: .
v_gene: TRBV9

CDR3nt: TGTGCCAGCAGCGGAGGGTTCGAGCAGTACTTC
CDR3aa: CASSGGFEQYF
d_gene: .
j_gene: TRBJ2-7
abundance: .
v_gene: TRBV9

CDR3nt: TGTGCCATCAGTGAGTCCCGCAATGAGCAGTTCTTC
CDR3aa: CAISESRNEQFF
d_gene: .
j_gene: TRBJ2-1
abundance: .
v_gene: TRBV10-3

CDR3nt: TGTGCCAGCAGCTTGGCGGGAGGGTTCTCCTACGAGCAGTACTTC
CDR3aa: CASSLAGGFSYEQYF
d_gene: TRBD2
j_gene: TRBJ2-7
abundance: .
v_gene: TRBV11-2

CDR3nt: TGTGCCAGCAGCCAAGATTTAGGGGGCCAGCCCCAGCATTTT
CDR3aa: CASSQDLGGQPQHF
d_gene: TRBD1
j_gene: TRBJ1-5
abundance: few
v_gene: TRBV14

CDR3nt: TGTGCCAGCAGCCCCTTGGGGAGGCGCTTGCAGAACACCGGGGAGCTGTTTTTT
CDR3aa: CASSPLGRRLQNTGELFF
d_gene: .
j_gene: TRBJ2-2
abundance: .
v_gene: TRBV7-3

CDR3nt: TGTGCCAGCAGCTTAGGGGCTTCTAGGGCTGGCTACACCTTC
CDR3aa: CASSLGASRAGYTF
d_gene: .
j_gene: TRBJ1-2
abundance: .
v_gene: TRBV28

CDR3nt: TGTGCCAGTAGTACCGCCCCATCCCGGGAGGGACGATATACGCAGTATTTT
CDR3aa: CASSTAPSREGRYTQYF
d_gene: TRBD2
j_gene: TRBJ2-3
abundance: .
v_gene: TRBV19

CDR3nt: TGTGCCAGCAGACCATGGTTTTCAGGGCGAGGAGAGACCCAGTACTTC
CDR3aa: CASRPWFSGRGETQYF
d_gene: .
j_gene: TRBJ2-5
abundance: .
v_gene: TRBV28

CDR3nt: TGTGCCAGCAGCACGACAGGGGGGGGTGGCTACACCTTC
CDR3aa: CASSTTGGGGYTF
d_gene: TRBD1
j_gene: TRBJ1-2
abundance: .
v_gene: TRBV9

CDR3nt: TGTGCCAGCAGCCGGATGGGGGGAACTGAAGCTTTCTTT
CDR3aa: CASSRMGGTEAFF
d_gene: .
j_gene: TRBJ1-1
abundance: .
v_gene: TRBV6-6

CDR3nt: TGTGCCAGCACCCGGAAGAACCTAGCGGGGAACAATGAGCAGTTCTTC
CDR3aa: CASTRKNLAGNNEQFF
d_gene: .
j_gene: TRBJ2-1
abundance: .
v_gene: TRBV21-1

CDR3nt: TGTGCCAGCAGCACCTCCCCTTGGGGGGAGCGGGAGGAGTTGAATGAGCAGTTCTTC
CDR3aa: CASSTSPWGEREELNEQFF
d_gene: TRBD2
j_gene: TRBJ2-1
abundance: .
v_gene: TRBV9

CDR3nt: TGTGCCAGCAGCTTAGGAGAAACAACTAATGAAAAACTGTTTTTT
CDR3aa: CASSLGETTNEKLFF
d_gene: .
j_gene: TRBJ1-4
abundance: .
v_gene: TRBV7-2

CDR3nt: TGTGCCACCAGCAAGCTAGTCCTCGGGGACAATGAGCAGTTCTTC
CDR3aa: CATSKLVLGDNEQFF
d_gene: .
j_gene: TRBJ2-1
abundance: .
v_gene: TRBV15

CDR3nt: TGTGCCAGCAACCGTGCTACTAGCACAGATACGCAGTATTTT
CDR3aa: CASNRATSTDTQYF
d_gene: .
j_gene: TRBJ2-3
abundance: .
v_gene: TRBV5-4

CDR3nt: TGTGCCAGCACCGGACCGGGGGAGTCGGAGACCCAGTACTTC
CDR3aa: CASTGPGESETQYF
d_gene: .
j_gene: TRBJ2-5
abundance: .
v_gene: TRBV28

CDR3nt: TGTGCCAGCAGCCTAGCCACCTCCACAGATACGCAGTATTTT
CDR3aa: CASSLATSTDTQYF
d_gene: .
j_gene: TRBJ2-3
abundance: .
v_gene: TRBV2

CDR3nt: TGTGCCAGCAGCTGGGAGCGGGAGGGAACCTACGAGCAGTACTTC
CDR3aa: CASSWEREGTYEQYF
d_gene: TRBD2
j_gene: TRBJ2-7
abundance: .
v_gene: TRBV5-4

CDR3nt: TGTGCCAGCAGGCGACAGGGTGATGAAAAACTGTTTTTT
CDR3aa: CASRRQGDEKLFF
d_gene: TRBD1
j_gene: TRBJ1-4
abundance: .
v_gene: TRBV28

CDR3nt: TGTGCCAGTAGTATGACCGACGGGTACCCTTACGAGCAGTACTTC
CDR3aa: CASSMTDGYPYEQYF
d_gene: .
j_gene: TRBJ2-7
abundance: .
v_gene: TRBV19

CDR3nt: TGCGCCAGCAGCCCTGTAGCGGACAATCTTATGGGGGGAAGCAATGAGCAGTTCTTC
CDR3aa: CASSPVADNLMGGSNEQFF
d_gene: .
j_gene: TRBJ2-1
abundance: .
v_gene: TRBV5-1

CDR3nt: TGTGCCAGCAGTGTGACCGGGACAGGGGGCTACGAGCAGTACTTC
CDR3aa: CASSVTGTGGYEQYF
d_gene: TRBD1
j_gene: TRBJ2-7
abundance: .
v_gene: TRBV28

CDR3nt: TGTGCCAGCAGCTTGGGAGTTCTAGCAGTCAATGAGCAGTTCTTC
CDR3aa: CASSLGVLAVNEQFF
d_gene: .
j_gene: TRBJ2-1
abundance: .
v_gene: TRBV5-8